The 27 T cell receptor beta chains below were found in one sample sequenced in a study of CD4+ T cells in melanoma. Generated by immunoSEQ multiplex PCR, the TCRdb table keeps only in-frame clones and is missing some. The sample has 90,000 to 130,000 clones, 92% seen once. The sequenced sample was peripheral blood. These receptors were obtained from a human donor with melanoma.

This chain links TRBV4-1 with TRBJ1-1; D might be TRBD1 (5 bases). The germline CDR1 and CDR2 sequences are MGHRA and YSYEKL. There are 15 residues in the CDR3. V lost 4 bases and J lost 3, with 15 bases in between. CDR3 DNA sequence: TGCGCCAGCAGCCCGTACGGGGCAGGATACACTGAAGCTTTCTTT. Translation: CASSPYGAGYTEAFF.

The chain recombines TRBV27 with TRBJ2-3; D call uncertain. This CDR3 has 15 amino acids. CDR1 and CDR2 (germline): MNHEY, SMNVEV (reference sequence). Trimming cost V 7 bases and J 2 bases, with 16 bases left between them. The CDR3 nucleotides read TGTGCCAGCATCCTCCGACCATTTGCCACAGATACGCAGTATTTT. It encodes CASILRPFATDTQYF.

This rearrangement joins TRBV6-6 to TRBJ1-5, with 7 nucleotides matching TRBD1. V lost 6 bases to trimming and J lost 0 bases; unmatched junction nucleotides: 2. CDR3 length: 14 amino acids. The germline gives CDR1 MNHNY, CDR2 SVGAGI (reference sequence). The CDR3, as DNA: TGTGCCAGCAGAGGGGGCTATAGCAATCAGCCCCAGCATTTT. Translating it yields CASRGGYSNQPQHF.

This clone showed up just once. V is TRBV6-1 and J is TRBJ2-7; 10 bases map to TRBD1. The CDR3 loop spans 16 amino acids. CDR1 is MNHNS, CDR2 SASEGT, per germline. V lost 4 bases, J lost 4 bases, and 10 bases stayed unmatched. CDR3 bases: TGTGCCAGCAGTGGACCTCCGGGACAGGGGATGTACGAGCAGTACTTC. It translates to CASSGPPGQGMYEQYF.

The chain has TRBV6-1 and TRBJ2-3; D is possibly TRBD1 (6 bases). This CDR3 is built from 14 residues. Trimming left V 4 bases short and J 5 bases short, with 13 bases between. In germline, CDR1 is MNHNS, CDR2 SASEGT. CDR3 region: CASSVTGFLDTQYF. DNA for the CDR3: TGTGCCAGCAGTGTTACAGGGTTCTTAGATACGCAGTATTTT.

This chain uses TRBV5-5 with TRBJ2-7; 10 bases align to TRBD1. Losses at the gene ends were 4 bases for V and 3 bases for J; bases not matched to a gene: 7. CDR1 is SGHKS and CDR2 is YYEKEE in the germline V gene (reference sequence). There are 15 residues in the CDR3. The DNA for the CDR3 is TGTGCCAGCAGCAGAAGGACAGGGGGTTTCTACGAGCAGTACTTC. It translates to CASSRRTGGFYEQYF.

The genes are TRBV6-1 and TRBJ2-3; D gene unclear. The CDR3 consists of 15 residues. Trimming left V 0 bases short and J 0 bases short, with 7 bases between. Germline V CDR1 and CDR2: MNHNS, SASEGT. The CDR3 DNA sequence: TGTGCCAGCAGTGAAGCGTGGCAGAGCACAGATACGCAGTATTTT. This sequence encodes CASSEAWQSTDTQYF.

This chain links TRBV29-1 with TRBJ2-7; D gene uncertain. The CDR3 contains 14 residues. V dropped 4 bases and J dropped 3 bases, with 16 bases sitting between them. CDR1 is SQVTM, CDR2 ANQGSEA, per germline. CDR3 sequence reads: CSVGEPGLSYEQYF. In DNA, the CDR3 is TGCAGCGTTGGAGAGCCGGGTTTGAGCTACGAGCAGTACTTC.

The chain uses TRBV7-9 and TRBJ2-1, with TRBD1 matching 7 bases. Germline CDR1 reads SEHNR; CDR2 reads FQNEAQ (reference sequence). The J segment lost 2 bases and the V segment lost 5 bases, leaving 6 bases of the junction unmatched. The CDR3 covers 15 residues. Here the CDR3 DNA reads TGTGCCAGCAGCGCAGAGGGGGCGACCTACAATGAGCAGTTCTTC. It codes for CASSAEGATYNEQFF.

The chain uses TRBV9 and TRBJ2-3, with 8 bases aligning to TRBD2. CDR3 length: 13 amino acids. From germline, CDR1 is SGDLS and CDR2 YYNGEE. V lost 3 bases to trimming and J lost 3 bases; unmatched junction nucleotides: 0. The CDR3 region is CASSAGGTDTQYF. CDR3 sequence (DNA): TGTGCCAGCAGCGCGGGGGGGACAGATACGCAGTATTTT.

The count of this clone is one. The V gene is TRBV27, the J gene TRBJ2-7; 7 bases align to TRBD1. The junction had 3 bases not matched to a gene; V was cut back by 4 bases and J by 0 bases. CDR1 is MNHEY and CDR2 is SMNVEV in the germline V gene (reference sequence). The CDR3 runs 14 residues. DNA of the CDR3: TGTGCCAGCAGTTCAGACAGGGCCTCCTACGAGCAGTACTTC. Protein: CASSSDRASYEQYF.

V gene TRBV19 combines with J gene TRBJ1-5; 11 bases map to TRBD1. The CDR3 is 14 residues long. Losses at the gene ends were 7 bases for V and 4 bases for J; bases not matched to a gene: 3. Germline assignment: CDR1 LNHDA and CDR2 SQIVND (reference sequence). Here the CDR3 DNA reads TGTGCCAGTATGGGGACAGGGGGGAATCAGCCCCAGCATTTT. It yields the protein CASMGTGGNQPQHF.

The genes are TRBV28 and TRBJ1-5, with D perhaps TRBD1 (6 bases). Trimming left V 3 bases short and J 0 bases short, with 12 bases between. This CDR3 contains 16 residues. The germline V gene encodes CDR1 MDHEN and CDR2 SYDVKM. The CDR3 loop reads CASSFSRTDSNQPQHF. The CDR3 DNA sequence: TGTGCCAGCAGTTTTTCGAGGACAGATAGCAATCAGCCCCAGCATTTT. Variable domain in full (rest from reference TRBV28 and TRBJ1-5): DVKVTQSSRYLVKRTGEKVFLECVQDMDHENMFWYRQDPGLGLRLIYFSYDVKMKEKGDIPEGYSVSREKKERFSLILESASTNQTSMYLCASSFSRTDSNQPQHFGDGTRLSIL.

This clone showed up just a few times. This chain joins TRBV7-2 and TRBJ1-1; possibly TRBD1 for D (5 bases). Germline V gene data show CDR1 as SGHTA and CDR2 as FQGNSA. V shed 5 bases and J shed 1 base, with 14 bases lying between them. This CDR3 spans 15 amino acids. CDR3 amino acids: CASSTEGRANTEAFF. As DNA, the CDR3 is TGTGCCAGCAGCACCGAGGGCAGGGCGAACACTGAAGCTTTCTTT.

The chain recombines TRBV28 with TRBJ1-2, with 11 bases aligning to TRBD1. J gave up 4 bases and V 4 bases, and 5 bases lay outside the gene matches. The CDR3 runs to 15 residues. The V gene's germline CDR1 is MDHEN and CDR2 SYDVKM. In nucleotides, the CDR3 is TGTGCCAGCAGTTACAGGACAGGGGGCATCTATGGCTACACCTTC. As protein: CASSYRTGGIYGYTF.

The rearrangement uses TRBV4-1 and TRBJ2-7; D gene unclear. Germline V gene sequence: CDR1 MGHRA, CDR2 YSYEKL. The CDR3 extends over 13 amino acids. V lost 2 bases to trimming and J lost 1 base, with 6 bases between them. The CDR3 is CASSQILSYEQYF. Here the CDR3 DNA reads TGCGCCAGCAGCCAAATCCTGTCCTACGAGCAGTACTTC.

V is TRBV10-3 and J is TRBJ1-5, with 7 positions matching TRBD1. The V gene end was trimmed by 0 bases and the J gene end by 6 bases; junction bases not matched to a gene: 8. CDR3 size: 16 residues. Germline V gene sequence: CDR1 ENHRY, CDR2 SYGVKD. The CDR3, as DNA: TGTGCCATCAGTGAGTCGGTGGGACAGCAAGGTCAGCCCCAGCATTTT. It codes for CAISESVGQQGQPQHF.

In regard to this clone: An end of the junction differs from the germline gene, which may be a read error. The chain links TRBV6-5 to TRBJ2-7, with 7 positions matching TRBD2. The CDR3 runs 15 residues. Germline CDR1 reads MNHEY; CDR2 reads SVGAGI. Written as DNA, the CDR3 is TGTGCCTGCAGCGCTTCAGCGGGACGGGGATCCGAGCAGTACTTC. Translation: CACSASAGRGSEQYF.

The CDR3 DNA is TGTGCCAGCAGTCCCCCTGGTGATGGCGGGTACGAGCAGTACTTC. The encoded protein is CASSPPGDGGYEQYF. This chain links TRBV28 with TRBJ2-7; D is perhaps TRBD2 (5 bases). This CDR3 has 15 residues. V shed 5 bases and J shed 4 bases, with 18 bases lying between them. CDR1 and CDR2 (germline): MDHEN, SYDVKM.

The V and J genes are TRBV21-1 and TRBJ1-2. TRBV21-1 is listed as a pseudogene. This CDR3 has 13 amino acids. This CDR3 is CASPKGRPYGYTF. CDR3 sequence (DNA): TGTGCCAGCCCCAAGGGCAGGCCTTATGGCTACACCTTC.

This sequence joins TRBV11-2 and TRBJ2-5, with TRBD1 matching 10 bases. The CDR3 length is 14 residues. With V trimmed by 5 bases and J by 3 bases, 3 bases remained unmatched. Germline V gene sequence: CDR1 SGHAT, CDR2 FQNNGV. The CDR3 DNA follows: TGTGCCAGCAGCCCCGGGACAGGGGAAGAGACCCAGTACTTC. Amino acids: CASSPGTGEETQYF.

The V call is TRBV6-4, the J call TRBJ2-7, with D possibly being TRBD1 or TRBD2 (5 bases each). This CDR3 spans 12 amino acids. Trimming shortened V by 0 bases and J by 7 bases, and 7 bases separated the two germline ends. Looked up from germline, CDR1 is MRHNA and CDR2 is SNTAGT. Here the CDR3 DNA reads TGTGCCAGCAGTGACTCGGGGGAGGAGCAGTACTTC. It yields the protein CASSDSGEEQYF.

The genes are TRBV7-9 and TRBJ1-3; the D gene is possibly TRBD1 (5 bases). The CDR3 sequence is 16 residues long. V gave up 1 base and J gave up 1 base, with 11 bases separating them. CDR1 is SEHNR and CDR2 is FQNEAQ in the germline V gene (reference sequence). The CDR3 DNA follows: TGTGCCAGCAGCTTAGTAGGGGTTGATTCTGGAAACACCATATATTTT. Translation gives CASSLVGVDSGNTIYF.

This clone was seen just once. As DNA, the CDR3 is TGTGCCAGCAGCTTATTCCCCGGGACACCCCTAGGAGATACGCAGTATTTT. As protein: CASSLFPGTPLGDTQYF. This chain connects TRBV7-2 to TRBJ2-3, with D possibly being TRBD1 (6 bases). V lost 2 bases and J lost 5, with 20 bases in between. Germline-derived CDR1 and CDR2 are SGHTA and FQGNSA. This CDR3 spans 17 amino acids. Using reference TRBV7-2 and TRBJ2-3 for the parts outside the CDR3, the full variable domain is GAGVSQSPSNKVTEKGKDVELRCDPISGHTALYWYRQSLGQGLEFLIYFQGNSAPDKSGLPSDRFSAERTGGSVSTLTIQRTQQEDSAVYLCASSLFPGTPLGDTQYFGPGTRLTVL.

The rearrangement links TRBV5-1 to TRBJ2-2, with D perhaps matching TRBD1 or TRBD2 (6 bases each). CDR1 SGHRS and CDR2 YFSETQ come from the germline V gene. The CDR3 is 15 residues long. Trimming removed 4 bases at V and 4 bases at J, with 14 bases between. CDR3 DNA sequence: TGCGCCAGCAGCCTAACGGGGGCCGGCACCGGGGAGCTGTTTTTT. The encoded protein is CASSLTGAGTGELFF.

CDR3 in amino acids: CASSVGLAGAYNEQFF. As DNA, the CDR3 is TGTGCCAGCAGCGTAGGACTAGCGGGAGCCTACAATGAGCAGTTCTTC. The V gene is TRBV9, the J gene TRBJ2-1; 12 positions agree with TRBD2. The CDR3 is made up of 16 amino acids. Germline assignment: CDR1 SGDLS and CDR2 YYNGEE. V trimming: 0 bases; J trimming: 2 bases; junction bases outside the gene matches: 0.

The rearrangement uses TRBV7-3 and TRBJ2-2, with TRBD1 identical over 7 bases. This CDR3 is 14 amino acids long. In germline, CDR1 is SGHTA, CDR2 FQGTGA. With V trimmed by 5 bases and J by 7 bases, 7 bases remained unmatched. In nucleotides, the CDR3 is TGTGCCAGCAGCCTCGACAGGGCTGACGGGGAGCTGTTTTTT. It codes for CASSLDRADGELFF.